This TCR beta chain was profiled in a study of response to subunit inactivated influenza vaccine. This CDR3 has 15 amino acids. V was pared by 4 bases and J by 0 bases, with 9 bases between. Germline V gene data show CDR1 as SNHLY and CDR2 as FYNNEI. TCRdb re-analysed the RT-PCR reads in MiXCR, keeping a single row per CDR3 protein. The sample has some 540,000 distinct CDR3 sequences; less than 25% are singletons. In its sample, this clonotype was seen a few times. In addition, the sample was reused for a study of T cells expressing NK-cell markers. Per that study: cDNA encoding TCR beta was synthesized via 5'RACE template switching incorporating UMIs. One of the eight sequenced donors was seronegative, whereas the other seven were HCMV-seropositive. In several experiments, an anti-gamma-delta TCR antibody restricted sorting to alpha-beta TCR T cells. Of CD8+ T cells, about 1.0-8% belonged to dominant NKG2C+ clonotypes in five to seven donors.

Material: CD4+ T cells sorted from PBMCs, obtained roughly 13 days after vaccination. This rearrangement joins TRBV2 to TRBJ2-2; D unclear. The source of this sequence is a man aged 45-65 years who received an inactivated influenza vaccine. CDR3 sequence reads: CASSVVSSNTGELFF. As DNA, the CDR3 is TGTGCCAGCAGTGTGGTCAGTTCGAACACCGGGGAGCTGTTTTTT.